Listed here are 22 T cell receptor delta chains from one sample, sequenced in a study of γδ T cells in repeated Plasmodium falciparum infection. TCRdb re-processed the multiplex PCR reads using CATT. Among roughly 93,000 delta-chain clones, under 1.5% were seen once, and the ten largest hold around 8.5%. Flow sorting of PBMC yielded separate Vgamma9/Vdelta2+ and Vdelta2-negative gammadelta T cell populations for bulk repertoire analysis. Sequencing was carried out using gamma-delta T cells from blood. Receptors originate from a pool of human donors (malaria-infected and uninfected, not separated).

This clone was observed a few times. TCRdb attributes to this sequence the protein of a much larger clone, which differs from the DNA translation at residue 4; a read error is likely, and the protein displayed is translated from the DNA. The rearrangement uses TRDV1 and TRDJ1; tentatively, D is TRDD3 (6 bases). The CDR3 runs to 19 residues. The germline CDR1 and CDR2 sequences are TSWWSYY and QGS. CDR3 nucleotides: TGTGCCCTTTGGGAACCGATTTTGAGGGGGACCTCCGGAACCGATAAACTCATCTTT. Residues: CALWEPILRGTSGTDKLIF.

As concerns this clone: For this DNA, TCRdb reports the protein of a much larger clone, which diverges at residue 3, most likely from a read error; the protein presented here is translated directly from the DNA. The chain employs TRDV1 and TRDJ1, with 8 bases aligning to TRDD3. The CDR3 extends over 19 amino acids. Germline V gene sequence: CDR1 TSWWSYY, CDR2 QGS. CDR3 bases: TGTGCTCATGGGCCCCGGAGGTTCCTAGGAGGCTGGGGGACAGACAAACTCATCTTT. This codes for CAHGPRRFLGGWGTDKLIF.

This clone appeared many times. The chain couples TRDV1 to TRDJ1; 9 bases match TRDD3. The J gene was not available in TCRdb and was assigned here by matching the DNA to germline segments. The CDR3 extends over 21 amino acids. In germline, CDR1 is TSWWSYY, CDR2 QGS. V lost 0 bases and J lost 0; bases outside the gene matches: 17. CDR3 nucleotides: TGTGCTCTTGGGGAACTAACTCTACTGGGGGACAGGGGGGTGTACACCGATAAACTCATCTTT. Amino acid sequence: CALGELTLLGDRGVYTDKLIF.

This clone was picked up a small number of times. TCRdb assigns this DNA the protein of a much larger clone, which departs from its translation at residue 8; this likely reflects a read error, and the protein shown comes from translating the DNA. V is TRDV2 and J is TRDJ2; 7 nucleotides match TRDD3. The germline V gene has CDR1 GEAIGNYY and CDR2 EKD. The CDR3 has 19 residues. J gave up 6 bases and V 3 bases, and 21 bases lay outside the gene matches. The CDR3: CACDRRVTLGIIRAAQLFF. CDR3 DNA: TGTGCCTGTGACCGGCGGGTAACGCTGGGGATAATACGGGCAGCACAACTCTTCTTT.

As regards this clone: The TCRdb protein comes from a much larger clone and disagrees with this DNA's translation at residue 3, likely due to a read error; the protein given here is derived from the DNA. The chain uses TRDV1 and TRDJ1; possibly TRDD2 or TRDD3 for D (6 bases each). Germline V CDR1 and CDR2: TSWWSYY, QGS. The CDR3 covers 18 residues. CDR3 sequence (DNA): TGTGCTCCTGGGGAACCCCCTTCCGCCGTGACGGATACCGATAAACTCATCTTT. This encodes CAPGEPPSAVTDTDKLIF.

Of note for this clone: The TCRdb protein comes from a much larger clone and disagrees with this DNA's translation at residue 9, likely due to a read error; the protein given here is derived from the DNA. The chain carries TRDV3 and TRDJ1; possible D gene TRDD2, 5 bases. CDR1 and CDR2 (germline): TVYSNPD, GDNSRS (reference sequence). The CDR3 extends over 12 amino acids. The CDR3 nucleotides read TGTGCCTTTAAACCCTACACCGATAGACTCATCTTT. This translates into CAFKPYTDRLIF.

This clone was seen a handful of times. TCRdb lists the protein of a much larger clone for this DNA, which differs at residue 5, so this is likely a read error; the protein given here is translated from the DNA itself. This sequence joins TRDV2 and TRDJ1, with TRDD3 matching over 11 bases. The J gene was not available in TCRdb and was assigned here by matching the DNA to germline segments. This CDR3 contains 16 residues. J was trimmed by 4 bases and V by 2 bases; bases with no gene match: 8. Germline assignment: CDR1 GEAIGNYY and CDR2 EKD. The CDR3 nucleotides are TGTGCCTGTGACATCGACTGGGGGATAAACGGCGATAAACTCATCTTT. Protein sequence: CACDIDWGINGDKLIF.

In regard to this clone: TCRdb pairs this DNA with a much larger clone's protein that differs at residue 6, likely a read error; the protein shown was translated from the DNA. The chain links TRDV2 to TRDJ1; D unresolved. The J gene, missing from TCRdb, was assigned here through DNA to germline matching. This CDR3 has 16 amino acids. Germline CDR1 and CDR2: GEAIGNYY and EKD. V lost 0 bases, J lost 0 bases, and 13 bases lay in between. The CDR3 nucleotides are TGTGCCTGTGACACCGCATCCGATAGGTACACCGATAAACTCATCTTT. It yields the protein CACDTASDRYTDKLIF.

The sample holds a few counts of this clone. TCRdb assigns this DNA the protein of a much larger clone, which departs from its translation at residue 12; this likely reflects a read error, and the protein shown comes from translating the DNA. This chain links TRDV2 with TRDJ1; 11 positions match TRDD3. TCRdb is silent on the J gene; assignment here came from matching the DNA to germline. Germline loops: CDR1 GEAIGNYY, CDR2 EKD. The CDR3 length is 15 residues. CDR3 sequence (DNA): TGTGCCTGTGACACTGGGGGATACGGGACCGATAGACTCATCTTT. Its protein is CACDTGGYGTDRLIF.

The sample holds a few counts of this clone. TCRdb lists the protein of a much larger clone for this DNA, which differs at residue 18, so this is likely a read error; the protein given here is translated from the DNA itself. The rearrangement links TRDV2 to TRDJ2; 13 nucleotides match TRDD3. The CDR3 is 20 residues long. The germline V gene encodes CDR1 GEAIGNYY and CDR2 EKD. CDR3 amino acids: CACDPVYPSTGGYGTAQFFF. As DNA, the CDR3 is TGTGCCTGTGACCCTGTATATCCCAGTACTGGGGGATACGGCACAGCACAATTCTTCTTT.

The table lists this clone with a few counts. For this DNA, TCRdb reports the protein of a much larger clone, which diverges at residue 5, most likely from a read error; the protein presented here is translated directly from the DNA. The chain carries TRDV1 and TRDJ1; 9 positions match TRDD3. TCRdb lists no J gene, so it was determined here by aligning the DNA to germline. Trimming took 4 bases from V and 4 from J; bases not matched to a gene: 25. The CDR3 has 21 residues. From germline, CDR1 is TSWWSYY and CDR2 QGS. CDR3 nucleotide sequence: TGTGCTCTTGGGGGACTTCCTGGTAGATTGAATGCTGGGGGATGGGGCGATAAACTCATCTTT. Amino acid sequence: CALGGLPGRLNAGGWGDKLIF.

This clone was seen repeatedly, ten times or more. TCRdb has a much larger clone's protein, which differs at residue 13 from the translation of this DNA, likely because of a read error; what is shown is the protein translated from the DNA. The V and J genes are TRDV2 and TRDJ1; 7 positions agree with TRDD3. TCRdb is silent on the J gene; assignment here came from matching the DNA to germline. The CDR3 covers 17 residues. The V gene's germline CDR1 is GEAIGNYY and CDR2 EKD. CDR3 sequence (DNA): TGTGCCTGTGACACCGTGGGGGAGGCCCCGAGAACCGTTAAACTCATCTTT. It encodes CACDTVGEAPRTVKLIF.

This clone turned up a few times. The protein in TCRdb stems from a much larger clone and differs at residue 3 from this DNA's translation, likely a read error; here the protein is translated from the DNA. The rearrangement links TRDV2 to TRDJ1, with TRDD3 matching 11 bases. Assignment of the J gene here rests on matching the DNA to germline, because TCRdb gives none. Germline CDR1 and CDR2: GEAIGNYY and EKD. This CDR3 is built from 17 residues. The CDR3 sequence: CAYDSLLGDKNTDKLIF. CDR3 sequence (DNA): TGTGCCTATGACTCCTTACTGGGGGATAAGAACACCGATAAACTCATCTTT.

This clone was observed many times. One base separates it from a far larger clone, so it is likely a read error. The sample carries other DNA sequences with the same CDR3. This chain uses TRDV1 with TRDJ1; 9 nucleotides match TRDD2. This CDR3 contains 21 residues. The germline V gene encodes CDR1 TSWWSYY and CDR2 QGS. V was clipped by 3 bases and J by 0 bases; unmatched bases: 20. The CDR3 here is CALGEKAFLHLVLLHTDKLIF. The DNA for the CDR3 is TGTGCTCTTGGGGAGAAGGCCTTCCTACACCTAGTACTCCTTCACACCGATAAACTCATCTTT.

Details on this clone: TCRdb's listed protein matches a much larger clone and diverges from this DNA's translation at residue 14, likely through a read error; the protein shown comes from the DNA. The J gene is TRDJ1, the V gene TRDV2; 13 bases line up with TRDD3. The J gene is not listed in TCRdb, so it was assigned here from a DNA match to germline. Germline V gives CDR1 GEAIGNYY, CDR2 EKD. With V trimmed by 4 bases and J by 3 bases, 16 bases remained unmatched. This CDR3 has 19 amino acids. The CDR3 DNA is TGTGCCTGTGAGCCCTTTATACTGGGGGATACGCCTGGGGCCGATAAACTCATCTTT. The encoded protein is CACEPFILGDTPGADKLIF.

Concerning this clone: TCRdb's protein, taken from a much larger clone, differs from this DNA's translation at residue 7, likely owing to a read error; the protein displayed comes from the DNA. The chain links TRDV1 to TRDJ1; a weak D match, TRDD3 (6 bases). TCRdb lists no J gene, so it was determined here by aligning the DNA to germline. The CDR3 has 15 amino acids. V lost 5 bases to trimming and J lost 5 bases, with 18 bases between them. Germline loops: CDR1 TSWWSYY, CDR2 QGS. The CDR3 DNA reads TGTGCTCTTGGGTCCACTTGCCCGCTGGGGGATAAACTCATCTTT. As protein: CALGSTCPLGDKLIF.

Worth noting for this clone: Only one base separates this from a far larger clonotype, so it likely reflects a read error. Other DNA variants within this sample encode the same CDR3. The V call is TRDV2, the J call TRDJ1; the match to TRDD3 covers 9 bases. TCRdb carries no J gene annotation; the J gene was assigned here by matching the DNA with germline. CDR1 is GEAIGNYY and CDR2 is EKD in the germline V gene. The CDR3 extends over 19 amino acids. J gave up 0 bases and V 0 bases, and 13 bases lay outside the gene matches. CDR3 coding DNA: TGTGCCTGTGACACCCTCCTACTGGGGGACACCCGCTACACCGATAAACTCATCTTT. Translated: CACDTLLLGDTRYTDKLIF.

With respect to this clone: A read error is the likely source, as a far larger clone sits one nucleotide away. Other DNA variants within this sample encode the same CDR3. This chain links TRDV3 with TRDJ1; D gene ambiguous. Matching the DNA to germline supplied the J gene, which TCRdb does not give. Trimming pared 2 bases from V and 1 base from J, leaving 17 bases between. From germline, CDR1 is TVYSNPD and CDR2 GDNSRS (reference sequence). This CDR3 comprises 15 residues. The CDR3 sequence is CAFYTPTVRTDKLIF. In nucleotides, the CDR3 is TGTGCCTTTTATACTCCCACCGTACGCACCGATAAACTCATCTTT.

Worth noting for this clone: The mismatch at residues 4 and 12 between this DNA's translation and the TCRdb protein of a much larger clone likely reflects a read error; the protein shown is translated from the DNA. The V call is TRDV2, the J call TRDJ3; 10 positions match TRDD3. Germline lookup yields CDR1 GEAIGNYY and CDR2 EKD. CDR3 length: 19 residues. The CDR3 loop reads CACYTVWGISSCDTRQMFF. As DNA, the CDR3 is TGTGCCTGTTACACCGTCTGGGGGATAAGCTCCTGTGACACCCGACAGATGTTTTTC.

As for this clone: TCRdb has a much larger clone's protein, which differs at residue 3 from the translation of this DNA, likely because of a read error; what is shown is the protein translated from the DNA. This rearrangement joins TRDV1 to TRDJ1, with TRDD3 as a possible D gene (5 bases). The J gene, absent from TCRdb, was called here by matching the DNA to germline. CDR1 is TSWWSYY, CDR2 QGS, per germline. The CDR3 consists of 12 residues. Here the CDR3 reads CAFGEYTDKLIF. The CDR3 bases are TGTGCTTTTGGGGAATACACCGATAAACTCATCTTT.

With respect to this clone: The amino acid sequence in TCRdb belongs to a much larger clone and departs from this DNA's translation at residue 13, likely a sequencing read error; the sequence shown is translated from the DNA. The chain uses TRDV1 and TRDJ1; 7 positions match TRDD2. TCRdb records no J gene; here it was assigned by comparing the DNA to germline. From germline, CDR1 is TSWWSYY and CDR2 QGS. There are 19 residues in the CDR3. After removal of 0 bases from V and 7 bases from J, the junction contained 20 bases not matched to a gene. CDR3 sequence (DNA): TGTGCTCTTGGGGAACTTGGGACCTTCCTGCCCTACCGGGGGGCTAAACTCATCTTT. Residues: CALGELGTFLPYRGAKLIF.

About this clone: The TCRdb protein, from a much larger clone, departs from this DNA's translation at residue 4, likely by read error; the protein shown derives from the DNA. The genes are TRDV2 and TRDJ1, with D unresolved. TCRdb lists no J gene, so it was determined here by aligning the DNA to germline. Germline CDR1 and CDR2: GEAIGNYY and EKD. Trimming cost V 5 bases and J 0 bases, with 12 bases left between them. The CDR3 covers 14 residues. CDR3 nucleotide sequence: TGTGCCTGTGGCTCTCGATCTTACACCGATAAACTCATCTTT. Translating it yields CACGSRSYTDKLIF.